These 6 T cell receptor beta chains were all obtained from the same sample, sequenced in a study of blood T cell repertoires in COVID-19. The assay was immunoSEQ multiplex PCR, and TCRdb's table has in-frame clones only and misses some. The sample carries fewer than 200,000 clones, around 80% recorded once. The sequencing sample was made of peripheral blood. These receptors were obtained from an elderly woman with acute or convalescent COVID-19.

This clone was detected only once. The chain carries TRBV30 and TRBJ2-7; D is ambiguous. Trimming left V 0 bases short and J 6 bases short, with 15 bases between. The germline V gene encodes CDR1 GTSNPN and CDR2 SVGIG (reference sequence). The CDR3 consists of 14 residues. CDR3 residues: CAWSVGVTSGEQYF. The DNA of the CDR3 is TGTGCCTGGAGTGTAGGTGTAACCTCGGGCGAGCAGTACTTC.

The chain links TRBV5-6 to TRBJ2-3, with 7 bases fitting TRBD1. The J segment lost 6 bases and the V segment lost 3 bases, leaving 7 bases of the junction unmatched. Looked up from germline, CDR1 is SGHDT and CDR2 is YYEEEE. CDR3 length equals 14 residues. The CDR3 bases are TGTGCCAGCAGCTCGCTCGGACAGGAGGATACGCAGTATTTT. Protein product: CASSSLGQEDTQYF. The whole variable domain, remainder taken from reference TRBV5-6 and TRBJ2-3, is DAGVTQSPTHLIKTRGQQVTLRCSPKSGHDTVSWYQQALGQGPQFIFQYYEEEERQRGNFPDRFSGHQFPNYSSELNVNALLLGDSALYLCASSSLGQEDTQYFGPGTRLTVL.

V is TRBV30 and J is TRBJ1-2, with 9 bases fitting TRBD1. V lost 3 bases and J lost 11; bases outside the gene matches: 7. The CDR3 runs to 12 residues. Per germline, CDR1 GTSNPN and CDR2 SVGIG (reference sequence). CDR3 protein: CAWSAGQGSYTF. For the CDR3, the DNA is TGTGCCTGGAGCGCTGGACAGGGGAGTTACACCTTC. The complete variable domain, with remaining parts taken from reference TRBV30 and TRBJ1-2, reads SQTIHQWPATLVQPVGSPLSLECTVEGTSNPNLYWYRQAAGRGLQLLFYSVGIGQISSEVPQNLSASRPQDRQFILSSKKLLLSDSGFYLCAWSAGQGSYTFGSGTRLTVV.

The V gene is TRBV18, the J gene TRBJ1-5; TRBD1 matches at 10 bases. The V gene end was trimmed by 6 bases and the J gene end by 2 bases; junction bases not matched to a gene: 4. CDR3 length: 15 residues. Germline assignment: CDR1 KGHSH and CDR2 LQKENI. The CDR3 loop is CASSLGTGGNQPQHF. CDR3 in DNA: TGTGCCAGCTCGCTAGGGACAGGGGGCAATCAGCCCCAGCATTTT.

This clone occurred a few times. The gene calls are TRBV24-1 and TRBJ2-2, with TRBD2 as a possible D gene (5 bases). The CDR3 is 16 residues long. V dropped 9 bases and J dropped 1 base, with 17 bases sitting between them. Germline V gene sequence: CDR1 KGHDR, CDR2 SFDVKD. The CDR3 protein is CATSSEGQENTGELFF. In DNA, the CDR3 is TGTGCCACCTCCTCCGAGGGCCAGGAGAACACCGGGGAGCTGTTTTTT.

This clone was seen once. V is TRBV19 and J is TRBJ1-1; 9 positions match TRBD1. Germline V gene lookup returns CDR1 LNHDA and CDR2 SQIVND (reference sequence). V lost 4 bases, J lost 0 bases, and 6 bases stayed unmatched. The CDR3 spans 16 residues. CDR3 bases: TGTGCCAGTAGTAATCCCACAGGGGGCCTGAACACTGAAGCTTTCTTT. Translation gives CASSNPTGGLNTEAFF.